The 8 T cell receptor beta chains listed next were all sequenced from one sample in a study of blood T cell repertoires in COVID-19. This table comes from immunoSEQ multiplex PCR, and its TCRdb copy is limited to in-frame clones, with some not included. Of some 100,000 clones listed, roughly nine tenths are singletons. Sequencing used peripheral blood. The receptors were sampled from a human donor with active COVID-19. The donor label of this sample is uncertain.

The chain is built from TRBV6-2 or TRBV6-3 and TRBJ1-2; the D gene is possibly TRBD1 (6 bases). Germline V gene lookup returns CDR1 MNHEY and CDR2 SVGEGT. V was pared by 2 bases and J by 6 bases, with 10 bases between. The CDR3 extends over 13 amino acids. The CDR3 is CASSYGAGDGYTF. As DNA, the CDR3 is TGTGCCAGCAGTTACGGGGCAGGGGATGGCTACACCTTC.

The V and J genes are TRBV6-5 and TRBJ1-2, with a weak D call TRBD1 (6 bases). Per the germline V gene, CDR1 is MNHEY and CDR2 is SVGAGI. The CDR3 is 12 amino acids. V lost 8 bases, J lost 1 base, and 8 bases lay in between. CDR3 amino acids: CASGQINYGYTF. The CDR3 bases are TGTGCCAGCGGACAGATTAACTATGGCTACACCTTC.

The V and J genes are TRBV6-1 and TRBJ1-2; D not certain. The germline gives CDR1 MNHNS, CDR2 SASEGT. The CDR3 is 14 residues long. The V end lost 2 bases, the J end lost 8 bases, and 15 bases lay between the germline ends. DNA of the CDR3: TGTGCCAGCAGTGAAAGTCAGGCCGGCTGGGGCTACACCTTC. Its protein product is CASSESQAGWGYTF.

V is TRBV11-2 and J is TRBJ1-1; D gene uncertain. This CDR3 has 13 residues. CDR1 and CDR2 from the germline V gene are SGHAT and FQNNGV. Trimming took off 0 bases at V and 1 base at J, with 3 bases between the two ends. For the CDR3, the DNA is TGTGCCAGCAGCTTAGATCGGAACACTGAAGCTTTCTTT. Its protein is CASSLDRNTEAFF.

This clone was recorded once. The chain has TRBV5-1 and TRBJ1-6; 8 positions agree with TRBD1. The CDR3 runs 15 residues. Germline V gene sequence: CDR1 SGHRS, CDR2 YFSETQ. J was trimmed by 10 bases and V by 3 bases; bases with no gene match: 9. In DNA, the CDR3 is TGCGCCAGCAGCTCAGCGGGGACAGGTCACTCACCCCTCCACTTT. Translating it yields CASSSAGTGHSPLHF.

The V gene is TRBV5-8, the J gene TRBJ2-1; TRBD1 aligns across 7 bases. The germline V gene has CDR1 SGHTS and CDR2 YDEGEE. J gave up 12 bases and V 1 base, and 10 bases lay outside the gene matches. The CDR3 has 14 residues. CDR3 sequence (DNA): TGTGCCAGCAGCTTGTCGGGACAGATACCCCGGCAGTTCTTC. Protein product: CASSLSGQIPRQFF.

This chain uses TRBV11-2 with TRBJ1-3; D ambiguous. There are 16 residues in the CDR3. Trimming took 5 bases from V and 1 from J, leaving 15 bases between them. CDR1 and CDR2 from the germline V gene are SGHAT and FQNNGV. CDR3 loop: CASSKHSGVSGNTIYF. As DNA, the CDR3 is TGTGCCAGCAGCAAACACTCCGGGGTTTCTGGAAACACCATATATTTT.

The chain recombines TRBV7-2 with TRBJ1-2; 8 bases agree with TRBD1. The CDR3 length is 14 residues. V dropped 4 bases and J dropped 3; count of bases not matched to a gene: 4. Germline lookup yields CDR1 SGHTA and CDR2 FQGNSA. The CDR3 loop is CASSYNRGDYGYTF. CDR3 sequence (DNA): TGTGCCAGCAGCTACAACAGGGGGGACTATGGCTACACCTTC. Supplemented by reference TRBV7-2 and TRBJ1-2, the full variable domain reads GAGVSQSPSNKVTEKGKDVELRCDPISGHTALYWYRQSLGQGLEFLIYFQGNSAPDKSGLPSDRFSAERTGGSVSTLTIQRTQQEDSAVYLCASSYNRGDYGYTFGSGTRLTVV.